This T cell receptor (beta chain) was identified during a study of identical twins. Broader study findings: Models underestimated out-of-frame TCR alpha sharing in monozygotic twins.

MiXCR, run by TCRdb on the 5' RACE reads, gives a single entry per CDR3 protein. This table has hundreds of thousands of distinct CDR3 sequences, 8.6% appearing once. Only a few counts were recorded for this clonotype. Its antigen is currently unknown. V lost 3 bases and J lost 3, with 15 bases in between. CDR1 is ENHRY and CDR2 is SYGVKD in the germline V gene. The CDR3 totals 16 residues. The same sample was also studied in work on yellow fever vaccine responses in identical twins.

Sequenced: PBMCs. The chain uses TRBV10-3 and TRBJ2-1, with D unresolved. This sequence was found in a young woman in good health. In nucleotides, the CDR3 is TGTGCCATCAGTGAATCCGACACATTAGTCTACAATGAGCAGTTCTTC. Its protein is CAISESDTLVYNEQFF.